This entry lists 20 T cell receptor beta chains sequenced from one sample in a study of PD-L1 blockade in urothelial cancer. Regarding time point: pretreatment peripheral blood. Only in-frame clones appear in the TCRdb table, and some are missing; sequencing was by immunoSEQ multiplex PCR. The repertoire consists of more than 85,000 clones, with around 86% occurring once and the leading ten covering 1.5% to 2.5%. This sample comprised PBMCs, obtained around atezolizumab (anti-PD-L1) treatment. The receptors derive from a man aged 55 to 70 with urothelial cancer.

The chain has TRBV29-1 and TRBJ1-2, with D unclear. V was pared by 5 bases and J by 4 bases, with 14 bases between. Germline-derived CDR1 and CDR2 are SQVTM and ANQGSEA. This CDR3 region has 13 residues. CDR3 residues: CSVPDKKSYGYTF. The CDR3 DNA reads as TGCAGCGTTCCTGACAAAAAGTCCTATGGCTACACCTTC.

The chain joins TRBV9 to TRBJ2-2; D may be TRBD1 (6 bases). V lost 0 bases to trimming and J lost 3 bases, with 9 bases between them. This CDR3 is 15 amino acids long. The germline CDR1 and CDR2 sequences are SGDLS and YYNGEE. CDR3 sequence reads: CASSVGDIDTGELFF. The CDR3 bases are TGTGCCAGCAGCGTAGGGGACATTGACACCGGGGAGCTGTTTTTT.

This chain connects TRBV18 to TRBJ2-2, with no clear D. Trimming left V 5 bases short and J 5 bases short, with 15 bases between. In germline, CDR1 is KGHSH, CDR2 LQKENI. The CDR3 sequence is 15 residues long. The CDR3 bases are TGTGCCAGCTCAACTGGGCCAACAGATACCGGGGAGCTGTTTTTT. Protein: CASSTGPTDTGELFF.

J is TRBJ1-2 and V is TRBV19; TRBD1 aligns across 8 bases. CDR1 LNHDA and CDR2 SQIVND come from the germline V gene (reference sequence). The trim removed 6 bases at V and 7 bases at J, leaving 7 bases unmatched. The CDR3 has 13 amino acids. The CDR3 protein is CASSEQGEVGYTF. The CDR3, as DNA: TGTGCCAGTAGCGAACAGGGGGAGGTTGGCTACACCTTC.

The J gene is TRBJ1-4, the V gene TRBV6-1; 8 bases are shared with TRBD1. CDR1 and CDR2 from the germline V gene are MNHNS and SASEGT. V shed 5 bases and J 10 bases; nucleotides not matched to a gene: 9. This CDR3 comprises 14 residues. The CDR3 protein is CASSNTGGSAKLFF. Here the CDR3 DNA reads TGTGCCAGCAGTAATACAGGGGGTTCGGCAAAACTGTTTTTT.

The rearrangement joins TRBV18 to TRBJ2-3; D unresolved. The length of the CDR3 is 15 residues. Trimming took 7 bases from V and 3 from J, leaving 17 bases between them. In germline, CDR1 is KGHSH, CDR2 LQKENI. CDR3 nucleotides: TGTGCCAGCTACTCATCCGGAGCCAAAACAGATACGCAGTATTTT. Translated: CASYSSGAKTDTQYF.

The chain has TRBV7-8 and TRBJ2-2, with 7 bases fitting TRBD1. The CDR3 extends over 15 amino acids. Germline V lookup: CDR1 SGHVS, CDR2 FQNEAQ. The J segment lost 4 bases and the V segment lost 1 base, leaving 3 bases of the junction unmatched. The CDR3 coding sequence is TGTGCCAGCAGCTTAGTTCCAGGGGGCACCGGGGAGCTGTTTTTT. Translating gives CASSLVPGGTGELFF. Using reference TRBV7-8 and TRBJ2-2 for the parts outside the CDR3, the full variable domain is GAGVSQSPRYKVAKRGQDVALRCDPISGHVSLFWYQQALGQGPEFLTYFQNEAQLDKSGLPSDRFFAERPEGSVSTLKIQRTQQEDSAVYLCASSLVPGGTGELFFGEGSRLTVL.

This clone appeared a single time. The chain has TRBV11-2 and TRBJ2-7; 8 bases match TRBD2. The length of the CDR3 is 15 residues. The V segment lost 0 bases and the J segment 5 bases; nucleotides outside the gene matches: 6. Germline CDR1 is SGHAT and CDR2 is FQNNGV. CDR3 sequence: CASSLDRIAGHEQYF. The CDR3 bases are TGTGCCAGCAGCTTAGATAGGATAGCGGGGCACGAGCAGTACTTC.

The chain joins TRBV5-4 to TRBJ2-3; D gene ambiguous. Trimming cost V 4 bases and J 0 bases, with 12 bases left between them. The CDR3 totals 15 residues. Looked up from germline, CDR1 is SGHNT and CDR2 is YYREEE (reference sequence). The CDR3 protein is CASSIRSPSTDTQYF. Written as DNA, the CDR3 is TGTGCCAGCAGCATAAGGAGTCCGAGCACAGATACGCAGTATTTT.

J is TRBJ2-7 and V is TRBV28; 11 bases align to TRBD1. Germline lookup yields CDR1 MDHEN and CDR2 SYDVKM. The V and J ends lost 5 bases and 9 bases, in that order; junction bases with no gene match: 12. This CDR3 region has 15 residues. The CDR3 is CASSLRTGGPGVQYF. The DNA of the CDR3 is TGTGCCAGCAGTCTACGGACAGGGGGCCCTGGAGTGCAGTACTTC.

The chain employs TRBV2 and TRBJ2-2, with 8 bases fitting TRBD2. V lost 9 bases, J lost 4 bases, and 7 bases stayed unmatched. The CDR3 totals 14 residues. Germline values: CDR1 SNHLY, CDR2 FYNNEI. CDR3 DNA: TGTGCCAGTAGGGACGGGAGGGGCACCGGGGAGCTGTTTTTT. It is translated as CASRDGRGTGELFF.

This sequence joins TRBV5-4 and TRBJ1-6; 10 nucleotides match TRBD1. The CDR3 is 18 residues long. V dropped 0 bases and J dropped 3; count of bases not matched to a gene: 6. CDR1 and CDR2 from the germline V gene are SGHNT and YYREEE (reference sequence). The CDR3 DNA reads TGTGCCAGCAGCTTGGGACAGGGGGCCCGGGACTATAATTCACCCCTCCACTTT. Amino acids: CASSLGQGARDYNSPLHF. The variable domain in full, completed from reference TRBV5-4 and TRBJ1-6, reads ETGVTQSPTHLIKTRGQQVTLRCSSQSGHNTVSWYQQALGQGPQFIFQYYREEENGRGNFPPRFSGLQFPNYSSELNVNALELDDSALYLCASSLGQGARDYNSPLHFGNGTRLTVT.

The gene calls are TRBV9 and TRBJ2-1; D might be TRBD2 (6 bases). This CDR3 comprises 18 residues. Germline-derived CDR1 and CDR2 are SGDLS and YYNGEE. V lost 0 bases to trimming and J lost 1 base, with 17 bases between them. The CDR3 DNA reads as TGTGCCAGCAGCGTAGAACCCTTGGGTAGCGGATCCTACAATGAGCAGTTCTTC. Translation: CASSVEPLGSGSYNEQFF.

This sequence joins TRBV11-2 and TRBJ2-7, with a tentative D call TRBD2 (5 bases). This CDR3 contains 14 residues. Germline CDR1 reads SGHAT; CDR2 reads FQNNGV. V gave up 5 bases and J gave up 1 base, with 12 bases separating them. The CDR3 region has the DNA TGTGCCAGCAGCGCCGACTATCAGTCCTACGAGCAGTACTTC. Its protein product is CASSADYQSYEQYF.

The CDR3 nucleotides read TGCGCCAGCAGCTTGGAGCCTAGCGGGGGCACTAGCACAGATACGCAGTATTTT. It is translated as CASSLEPSGGTSTDTQYF. The rearrangement links TRBV5-1 to TRBJ2-3, with 10 bases aligning to TRBD2. The germline V gene encodes CDR1 SGHRS and CDR2 YFSETQ. The CDR3 consists of 18 residues. The V segment lost 0 bases and the J segment 0 bases; nucleotides outside the gene matches: 7.

This clone was recorded a few times. The V call is TRBV9, the J call TRBJ2-1, with 7 nucleotides matching TRBD2. V was clipped by 1 base and J by 0 bases; unmatched bases: 4. The germline V gene has CDR1 SGDLS and CDR2 YYNGEE. The CDR3 spans 16 residues. DNA of the CDR3: TGTGCCAGCAGCGTATCGCGGGAGCTCTCCTACAATGAGCAGTTCTTC. Amino acid sequence: CASSVSRELSYNEQFF.

This clone occurred a few times. V is TRBV5-6 and J is TRBJ1-2; TRBD1 matches 9 bases. J lost 2 bases, V lost 4 bases, and 3 bases had no gene match. CDR3 length equals 14 residues. From germline, CDR1 is SGHDT and CDR2 YYEEEE. The CDR3 sequence is CASSRTGVNYGYTF. In DNA, the CDR3 is TGTGCCAGCAGCAGGACAGGGGTAAACTATGGCTACACCTTC.

The rearrangement joins TRBV5-1 to TRBJ2-6; the D gene is possibly TRBD1 (6 bases). Germline V gene lookup returns CDR1 SGHRS and CDR2 YFSETQ. V gave up 4 bases and J gave up 1 base, with 9 bases separating them. This CDR3 is 15 amino acids long. The CDR3 loop reads CASSGGLSGANVLTF. CDR3 nucleotide sequence: TGCGCCAGCAGCGGGGGCCTATCTGGGGCCAACGTCCTGACTTTC.

The table lists this clone with a count of one. This chain uses TRBV11-3 with TRBJ2-7; TRBD2 agrees at 14 bases. Losses at the gene ends were 5 bases for V and 4 bases for J; bases not matched to a gene: 4. The CDR3 is 15 amino acids. The V gene's germline CDR1 is SGHNT and CDR2 YENEEA. The CDR3 loop reads CASSVTSGGAYEQYF. CDR3 nucleotides: TGTGCCAGCAGCGTGACTAGCGGGGGGGCGTACGAGCAGTACTTC.

This rearrangement joins TRBV11-3 to TRBJ2-5; 7 bases fit TRBD2. The germline V gene has CDR1 SGHNT and CDR2 YENEEA. Trimming at V came to 7 bases and at J to 0 bases, leaving 5 bases not matched to a gene. CDR3 size: 14 residues. CDR3 protein: CASKRGGYQETQYF. The CDR3 nucleotides read TGTGCCAGCAAGCGGGGAGGGTACCAAGAGACCCAGTACTTC.